This T cell receptor beta chain was observed in a study of T cell responses to AZD1222 COVID-19 vaccine. Assay used: immunoSEQ multiplex PCR; TCRdb lists only in-frame clones, some missing. The sample holds around 130,000 clones, just under 95% seen once. The CDR3 consists of 19 residues. Per germline, CDR1 MGHRA and CDR2 YSYEKL. With 0 bases clipped from V and 5 bases from J, the junction kept 12 bases outside the gene matches. The material sequenced was peripheral blood, taken on day 0 of AZD1222 vaccination. V gene TRBV4-1 combines with J gene TRBJ2-3; 12 bases map to TRBD2. The source is an adult in good health. The CDR3 spells CASSQDSVLAGGIRDTQYF. CDR3 in DNA: TGCGCCAGCAGCCAAGATTCGGTACTAGCGGGAGGAATTCGAGATACGCAGTATTTT.